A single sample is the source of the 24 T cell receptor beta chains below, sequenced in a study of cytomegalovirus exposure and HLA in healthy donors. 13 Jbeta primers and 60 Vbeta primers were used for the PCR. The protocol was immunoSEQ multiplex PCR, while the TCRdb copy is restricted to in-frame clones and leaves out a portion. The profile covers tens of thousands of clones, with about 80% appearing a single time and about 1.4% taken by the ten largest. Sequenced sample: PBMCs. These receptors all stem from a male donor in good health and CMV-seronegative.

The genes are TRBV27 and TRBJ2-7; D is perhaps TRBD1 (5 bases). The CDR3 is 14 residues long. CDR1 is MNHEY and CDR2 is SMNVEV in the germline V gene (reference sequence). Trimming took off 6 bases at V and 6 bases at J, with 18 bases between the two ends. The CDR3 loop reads CASRVGQAGSEQYF. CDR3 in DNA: TGTGCCAGCAGGGTAGGACAAGCCGGCAGCGAGCAGTACTTC.

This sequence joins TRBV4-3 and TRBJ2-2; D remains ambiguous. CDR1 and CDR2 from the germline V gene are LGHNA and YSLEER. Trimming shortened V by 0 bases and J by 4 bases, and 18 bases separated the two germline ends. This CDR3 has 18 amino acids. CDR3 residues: CASSQDRSARRGTGELFF. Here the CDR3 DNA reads TGCGCCAGCAGCCAAGATCGCTCCGCGAGGAGAGGCACCGGGGAGCTGTTTTTT.

CDR3 in amino acids: CASSLEIGGHSPLHF. CDR3 bases: TGTGCCAGCAGCTTAGAAATAGGGGGCCACTCACCCCTCCACTTT. This chain connects TRBV11-2 to TRBJ1-6; TRBD1 matches 7 bases. Germline CDR1 is SGHAT and CDR2 is FQNNGV. This CDR3 is 15 amino acids long. Trimming at V came to 0 bases and at J to 10 bases, leaving 6 bases not matched to a gene.

CDR3 loop: CASNHRTANYGYTF. DNA for the CDR3: TGTGCCAGCAATCATAGGACAGCAAACTATGGCTACACCTTC. This chain uses TRBV28 with TRBJ1-2, with D possibly matching TRBD1 (6 bases). V was clipped by 7 bases and J by 2 bases, with 14 bases between them. This CDR3 has 14 residues. Germline V gives CDR1 MDHEN, CDR2 SYDVKM.

DNA of the CDR3: TGCGCCAGCAGTTACCTACAGGGTCTCTATGGCTACACCTTC. It specifies CASSYLQGLYGYTF. The chain employs TRBV10-2 and TRBJ1-2; a weak D match, TRBD1 (6 bases). Germline CDR1 reads WSHSY; CDR2 reads SAAADI. V dropped 5 bases and J dropped 4 bases, with 14 bases sitting between them. The CDR3 spans 14 residues.

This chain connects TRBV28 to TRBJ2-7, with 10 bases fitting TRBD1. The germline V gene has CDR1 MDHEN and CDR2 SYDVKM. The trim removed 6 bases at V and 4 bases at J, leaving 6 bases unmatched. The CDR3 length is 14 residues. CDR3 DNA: TGTGCCAGCAGGAGGGGGACAGGGGCGTACGAGCAGTACTTC. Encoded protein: CASRRGTGAYEQYF.

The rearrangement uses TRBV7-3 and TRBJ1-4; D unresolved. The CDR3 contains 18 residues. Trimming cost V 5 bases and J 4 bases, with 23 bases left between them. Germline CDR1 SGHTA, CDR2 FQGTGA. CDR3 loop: CASSPQTAPSESNEKLFF. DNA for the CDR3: TGTGCCAGCAGCCCACAAACTGCGCCGTCGGAGAGTAATGAAAAACTGTTTTTT.

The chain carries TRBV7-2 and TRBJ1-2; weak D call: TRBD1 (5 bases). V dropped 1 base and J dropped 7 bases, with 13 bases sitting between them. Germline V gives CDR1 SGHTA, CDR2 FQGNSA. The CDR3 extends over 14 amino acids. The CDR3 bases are TGTGCCAGCAGCTTAGGGCAAGCGGGGCTTGGCTACACCTTC. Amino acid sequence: CASSLGQAGLGYTF.

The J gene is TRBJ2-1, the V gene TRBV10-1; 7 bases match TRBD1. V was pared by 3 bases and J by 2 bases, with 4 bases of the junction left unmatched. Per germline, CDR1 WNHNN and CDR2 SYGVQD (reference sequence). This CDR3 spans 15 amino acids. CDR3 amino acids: CASSDRDRTYNEQFF. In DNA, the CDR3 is TGCGCCAGCAGTGACCGGGACAGAACCTACAATGAGCAGTTCTTC.

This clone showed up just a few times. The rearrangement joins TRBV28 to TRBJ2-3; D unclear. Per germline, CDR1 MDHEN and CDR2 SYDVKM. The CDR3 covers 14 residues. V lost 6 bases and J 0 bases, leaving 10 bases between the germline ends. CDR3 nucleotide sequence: TGTGCCAGCAGGTCTCCCGGGAGCACAGATACGCAGTATTTT. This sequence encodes CASRSPGSTDTQYF.

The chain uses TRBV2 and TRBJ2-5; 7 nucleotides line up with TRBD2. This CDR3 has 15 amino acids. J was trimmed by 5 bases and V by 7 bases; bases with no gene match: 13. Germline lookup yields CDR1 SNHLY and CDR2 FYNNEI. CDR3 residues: CASTGTTNPSETQYF. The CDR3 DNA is TGTGCCAGCACTGGGACTACCAACCCCTCGGAGACCCAGTACTTC.

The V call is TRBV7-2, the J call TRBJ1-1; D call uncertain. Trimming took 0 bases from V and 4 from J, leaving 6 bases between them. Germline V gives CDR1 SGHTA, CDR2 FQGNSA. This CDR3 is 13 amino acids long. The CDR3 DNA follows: TGTGCCAGCAGCTTAGCTACAGCCACTGAAGCTTTCTTT. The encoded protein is CASSLATATEAFF.

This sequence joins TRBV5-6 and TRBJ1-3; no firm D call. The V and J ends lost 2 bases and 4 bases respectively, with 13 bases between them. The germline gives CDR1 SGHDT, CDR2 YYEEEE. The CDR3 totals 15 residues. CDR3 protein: CASSFNNWRGNTIYF. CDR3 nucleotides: TGTGCCAGCAGCTTTAATAACTGGAGGGGAAACACCATATATTTT.

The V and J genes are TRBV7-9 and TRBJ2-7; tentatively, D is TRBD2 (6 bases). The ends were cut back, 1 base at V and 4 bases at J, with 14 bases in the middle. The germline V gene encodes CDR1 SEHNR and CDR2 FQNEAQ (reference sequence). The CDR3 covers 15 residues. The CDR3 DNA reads TGTGCCAGCAGCTTAGACATCGGGGGTCGGTACGAGCAGTACTTC. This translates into CASSLDIGGRYEQYF.

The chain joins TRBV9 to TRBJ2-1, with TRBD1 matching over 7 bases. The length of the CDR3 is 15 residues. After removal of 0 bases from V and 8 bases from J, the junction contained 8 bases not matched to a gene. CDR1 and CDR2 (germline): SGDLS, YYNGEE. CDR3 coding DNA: TGTGCCAGCAGCGTAGGAGTGACAGGGCTCGATGAGCAGTTCTTC. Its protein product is CASSVGVTGLDEQFF. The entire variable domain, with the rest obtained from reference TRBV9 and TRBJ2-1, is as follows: DSGVTQTPKHLITATGQRVTLRCSPRSGDLSVYWYQQSLDQGLQFLIQYYNGEERAKGNILERFSAQQFPDLHSELNLSSLELGDSALYFCASSVGVTGLDEQFFGPGTRLTVL.

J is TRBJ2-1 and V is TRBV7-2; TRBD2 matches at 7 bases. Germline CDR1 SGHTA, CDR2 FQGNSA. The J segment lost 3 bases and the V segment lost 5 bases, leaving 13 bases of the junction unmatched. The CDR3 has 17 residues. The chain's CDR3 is CASSPGRGSGHYNEQFF. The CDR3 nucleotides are TGTGCCAGCAGCCCGGGCCGGGGTAGCGGGCACTACAATGAGCAGTTCTTC.

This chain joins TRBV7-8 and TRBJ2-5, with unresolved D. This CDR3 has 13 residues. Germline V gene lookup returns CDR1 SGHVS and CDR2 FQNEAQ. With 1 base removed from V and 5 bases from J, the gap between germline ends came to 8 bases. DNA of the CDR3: TGTGCCAGCAGCTTAGGAGTACGGGAGACCCAGTACTTC. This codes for CASSLGVRETQYF.

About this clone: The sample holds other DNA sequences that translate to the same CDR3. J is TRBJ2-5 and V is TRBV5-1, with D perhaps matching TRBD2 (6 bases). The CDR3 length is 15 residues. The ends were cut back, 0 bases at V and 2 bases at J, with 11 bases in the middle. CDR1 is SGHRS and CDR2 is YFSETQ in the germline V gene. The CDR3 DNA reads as TGCGCCAGCAGCTTGGGCGGGATAGGGCAAGAGACCCAGTACTTC. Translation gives CASSLGGIGQETQYF.

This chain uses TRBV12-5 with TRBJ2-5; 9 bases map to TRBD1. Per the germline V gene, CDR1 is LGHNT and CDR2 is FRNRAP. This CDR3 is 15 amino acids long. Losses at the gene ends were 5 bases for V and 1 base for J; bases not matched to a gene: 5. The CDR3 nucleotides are TGTGCTAGTGGTACAACGGACAGGGGCCAAGAGACCCAGTACTTC. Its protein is CASGTTDRGQETQYF.

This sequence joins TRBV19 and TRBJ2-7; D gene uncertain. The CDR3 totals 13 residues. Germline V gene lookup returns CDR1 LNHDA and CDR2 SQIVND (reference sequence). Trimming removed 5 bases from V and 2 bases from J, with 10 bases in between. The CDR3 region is CASSETSTYEQYF. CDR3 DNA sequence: TGTGCCAGTAGTGAGACAAGTACCTACGAGCAGTACTTC.

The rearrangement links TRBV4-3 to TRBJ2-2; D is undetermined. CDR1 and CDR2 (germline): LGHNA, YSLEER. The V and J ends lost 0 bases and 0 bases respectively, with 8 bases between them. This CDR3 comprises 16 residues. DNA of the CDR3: TGCGCCAGCAGCCAAGAGGGCACCTCGAACACCGGGGAGCTGTTTTTT. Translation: CASSQEGTSNTGELFF.

CDR3 sequence (DNA): TGTGCCAGCTCACCACCGGGTCACAGCTCCTACGAGCAGTACTTC. Protein: CASSPPGHSSYEQYF. The chain uses TRBV18 and TRBJ2-7; D is unresolved. The CDR3 covers 15 residues. Looked up from germline, CDR1 is KGHSH and CDR2 is LQKENI. V lost 0 bases, J lost 0 bases, and 9 bases lay in between.

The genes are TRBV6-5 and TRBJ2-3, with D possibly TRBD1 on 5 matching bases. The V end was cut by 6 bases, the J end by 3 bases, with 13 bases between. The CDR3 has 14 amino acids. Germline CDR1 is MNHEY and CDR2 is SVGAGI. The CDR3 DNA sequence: TGTGCCAGCAGACCTCGAAGGGGTACAGATACGCAGTATTTT. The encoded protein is CASRPRRGTDTQYF.

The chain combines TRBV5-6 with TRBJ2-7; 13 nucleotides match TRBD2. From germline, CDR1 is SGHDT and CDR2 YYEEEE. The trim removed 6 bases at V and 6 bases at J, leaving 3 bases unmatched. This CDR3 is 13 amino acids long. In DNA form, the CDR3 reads TGTGCCAGCATACTAGCGGGGGGGCGCGAGCAGTACTTC. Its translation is CASILAGGREQYF.